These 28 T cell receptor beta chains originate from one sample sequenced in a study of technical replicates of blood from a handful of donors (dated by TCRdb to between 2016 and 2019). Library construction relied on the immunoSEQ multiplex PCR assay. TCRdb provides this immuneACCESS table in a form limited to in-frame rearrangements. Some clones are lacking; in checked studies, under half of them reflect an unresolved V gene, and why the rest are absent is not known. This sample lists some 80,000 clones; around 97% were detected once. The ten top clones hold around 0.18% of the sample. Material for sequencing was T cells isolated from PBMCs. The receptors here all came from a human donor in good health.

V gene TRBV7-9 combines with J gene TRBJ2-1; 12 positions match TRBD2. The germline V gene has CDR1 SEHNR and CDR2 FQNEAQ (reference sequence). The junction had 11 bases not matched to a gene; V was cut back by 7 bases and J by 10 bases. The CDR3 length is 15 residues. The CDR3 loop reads CASNELAGGSDEQFF. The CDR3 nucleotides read TGTGCCAGCAACGAGCTAGCGGGGGGGAGTGACGAGCAGTTCTTC.

Here the CDR3 DNA reads TGTGCCAGCAGTTCTAGCGGGAGGGCCACGGATGAGCAGTTCTTC. This gives the protein CASSSSGRATDEQFF. The V gene is TRBV6-1, the J gene TRBJ2-1; 12 bases are a match to TRBD2. J lost 8 bases, V lost 5 bases, and 7 bases had no gene match. The germline V gene encodes CDR1 MNHNS and CDR2 SASEGT. The CDR3 spans 15 residues.

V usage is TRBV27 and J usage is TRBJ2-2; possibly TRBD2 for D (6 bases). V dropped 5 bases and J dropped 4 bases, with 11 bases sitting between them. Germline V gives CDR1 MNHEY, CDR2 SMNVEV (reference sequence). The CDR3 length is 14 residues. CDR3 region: CASSAGLGTGELFF. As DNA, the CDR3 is TGTGCCAGCAGTGCGGGATTGGGCACCGGGGAGCTGTTTTTT.

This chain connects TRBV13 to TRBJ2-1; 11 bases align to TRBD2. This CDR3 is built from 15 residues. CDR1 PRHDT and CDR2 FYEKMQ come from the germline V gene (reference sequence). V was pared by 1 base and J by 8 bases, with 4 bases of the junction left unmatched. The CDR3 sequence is CASSLALAGGHEQFF. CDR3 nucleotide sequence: TGTGCCAGCAGCTTAGCCCTAGCGGGGGGCCATGAGCAGTTCTTC. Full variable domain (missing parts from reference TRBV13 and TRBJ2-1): AAGVIQSPRHLIKEKRETATLKCYPIPRHDTVYWYQQGPGQDPQFLISFYEKMQSDKGSIPDRFSAQQFSDYHSELNMSSLELGDSALYFCASSLALAGGHEQFFGPGTRLTVL.

CDR3 amino acids: CAIKKGQGRNTGELFF. CDR3 DNA sequence: TGTGCCATCAAAAAGGGACAGGGCAGGAACACCGGGGAGCTGTTTTTT. The chain is built from TRBV10-3 and TRBJ2-2, with 9 bases identical to TRBD1. The CDR3 has 16 residues. Germline CDR1 is ENHRY and CDR2 is SYGVKD. The V gene end was trimmed by 7 bases and the J gene end by 1 base; junction bases not matched to a gene: 7.

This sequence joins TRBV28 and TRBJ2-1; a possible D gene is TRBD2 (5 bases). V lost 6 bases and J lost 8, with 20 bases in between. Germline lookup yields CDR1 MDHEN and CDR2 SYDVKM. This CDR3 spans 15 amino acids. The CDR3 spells CASSTGIHASYEQFF. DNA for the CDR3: TGTGCCAGCAGCACCGGGATCCACGCCTCGTATGAGCAGTTCTTC.

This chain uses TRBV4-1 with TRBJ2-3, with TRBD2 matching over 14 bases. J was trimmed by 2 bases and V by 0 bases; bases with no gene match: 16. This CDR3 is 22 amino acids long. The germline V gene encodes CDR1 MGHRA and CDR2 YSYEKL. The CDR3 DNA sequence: TGCGCCAGCAGCCAAGAGGGACTAGCGGGGGAGAACCATCTTTATTTCACAGATACGCAGTATTTT. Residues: CASSQEGLAGENHLYFTDTQYF.

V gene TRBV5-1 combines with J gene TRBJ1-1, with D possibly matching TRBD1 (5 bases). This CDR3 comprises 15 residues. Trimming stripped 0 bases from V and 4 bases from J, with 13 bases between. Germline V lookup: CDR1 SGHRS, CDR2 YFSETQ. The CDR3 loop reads CASSLASGVGTEAFF. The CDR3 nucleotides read TGCGCCAGCAGCTTGGCCTCGGGGGTGGGCACTGAAGCTTTCTTT.

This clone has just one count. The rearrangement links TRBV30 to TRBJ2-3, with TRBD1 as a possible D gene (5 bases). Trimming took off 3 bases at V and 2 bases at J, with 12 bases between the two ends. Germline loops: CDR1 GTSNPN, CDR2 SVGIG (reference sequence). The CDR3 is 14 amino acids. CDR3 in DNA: TGTGCCTGGAGCATGGGGCCCCTCACAGATACGCAGTATTTT. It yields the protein CAWSMGPLTDTQYF.

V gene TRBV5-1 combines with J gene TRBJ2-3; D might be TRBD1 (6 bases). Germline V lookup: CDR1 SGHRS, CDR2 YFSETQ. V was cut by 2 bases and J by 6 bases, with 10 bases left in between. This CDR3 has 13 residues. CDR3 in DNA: TGCGCCAGCAGCTTTTGGGGGCGGGATACGCAGTATTTT. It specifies CASSFWGRDTQYF.

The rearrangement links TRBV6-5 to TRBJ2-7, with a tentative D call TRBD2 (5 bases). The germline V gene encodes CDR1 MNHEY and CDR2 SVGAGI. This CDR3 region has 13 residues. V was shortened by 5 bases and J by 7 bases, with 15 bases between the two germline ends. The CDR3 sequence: CASSDLPSGEQYF. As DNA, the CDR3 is TGTGCCAGCAGTGACCTACCCTCGGGGGAGCAGTACTTC.

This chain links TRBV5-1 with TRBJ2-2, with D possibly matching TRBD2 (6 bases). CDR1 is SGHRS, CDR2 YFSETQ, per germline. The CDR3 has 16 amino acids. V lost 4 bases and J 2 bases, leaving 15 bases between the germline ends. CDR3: CASSPVSSGNTGELFF. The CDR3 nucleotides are TGCGCCAGCAGCCCGGTGAGTAGCGGAAACACCGGGGAGCTGTTTTTT.

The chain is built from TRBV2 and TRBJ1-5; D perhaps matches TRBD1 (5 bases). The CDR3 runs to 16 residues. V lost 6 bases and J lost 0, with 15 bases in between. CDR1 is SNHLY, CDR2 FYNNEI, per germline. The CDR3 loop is CASRTDRRGSNQPQHF. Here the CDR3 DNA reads TGTGCCAGCAGAACTGACAGACGTGGTAGCAATCAGCCCCAGCATTTT.

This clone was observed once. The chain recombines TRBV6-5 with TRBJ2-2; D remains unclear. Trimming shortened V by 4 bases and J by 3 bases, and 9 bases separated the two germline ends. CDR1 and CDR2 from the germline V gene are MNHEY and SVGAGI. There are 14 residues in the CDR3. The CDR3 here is CASSLRRYTGELFF. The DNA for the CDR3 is TGTGCCAGCAGTTTGCGGCGGTACACCGGGGAGCTGTTTTTT.

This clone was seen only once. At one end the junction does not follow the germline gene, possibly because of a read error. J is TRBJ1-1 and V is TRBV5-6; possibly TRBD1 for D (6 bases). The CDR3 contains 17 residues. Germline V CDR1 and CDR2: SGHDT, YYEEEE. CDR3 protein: CASRLGGGVRSNTEAFF. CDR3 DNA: TGTGCCAGCAGATTGGGGGGGGGCGTGCGGTCGAACACTGAAGCTTTCTTT.

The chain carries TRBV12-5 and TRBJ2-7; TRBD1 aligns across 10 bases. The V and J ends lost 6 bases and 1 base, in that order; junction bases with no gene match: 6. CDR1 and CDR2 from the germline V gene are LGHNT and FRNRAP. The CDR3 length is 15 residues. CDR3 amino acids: CASGRRDRGSYEQYF. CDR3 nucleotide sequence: TGTGCTAGTGGCCGAAGGGACAGGGGATCCTACGAGCAGTACTTC.

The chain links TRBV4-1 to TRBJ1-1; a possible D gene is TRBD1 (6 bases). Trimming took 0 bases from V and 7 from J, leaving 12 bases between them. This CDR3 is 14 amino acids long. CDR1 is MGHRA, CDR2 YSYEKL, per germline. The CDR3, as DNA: TGCGCCAGCAGCCAAGAAATAGGACAGAATGAAGCTTTCTTT. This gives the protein CASSQEIGQNEAFF.

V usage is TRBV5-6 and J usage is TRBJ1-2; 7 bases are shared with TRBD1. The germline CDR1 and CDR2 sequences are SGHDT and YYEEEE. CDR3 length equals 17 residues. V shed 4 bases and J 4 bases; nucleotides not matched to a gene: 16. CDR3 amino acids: CASSLKDRPVKPYGYTF. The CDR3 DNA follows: TGTGCCAGCAGCCTAAAGGACAGGCCCGTGAAGCCCTATGGCTACACCTTC.

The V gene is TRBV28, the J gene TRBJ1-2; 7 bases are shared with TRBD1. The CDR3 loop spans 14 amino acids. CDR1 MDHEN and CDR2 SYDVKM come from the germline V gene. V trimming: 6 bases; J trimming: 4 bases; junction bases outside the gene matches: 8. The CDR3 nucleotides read TGTGCCAGCAGCCCTTCTACAGGGGTCTATGGCTACACCTTC. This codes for CASSPSTGVYGYTF.

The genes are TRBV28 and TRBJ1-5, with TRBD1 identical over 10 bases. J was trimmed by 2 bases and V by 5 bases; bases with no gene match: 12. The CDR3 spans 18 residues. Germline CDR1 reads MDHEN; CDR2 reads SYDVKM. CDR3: CASSRSSYGQGGNQPQHF. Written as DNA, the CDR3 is TGTGCCAGCAGTCGCTCCTCATATGGACAGGGGGGCAATCAGCCCCAGCATTTT.

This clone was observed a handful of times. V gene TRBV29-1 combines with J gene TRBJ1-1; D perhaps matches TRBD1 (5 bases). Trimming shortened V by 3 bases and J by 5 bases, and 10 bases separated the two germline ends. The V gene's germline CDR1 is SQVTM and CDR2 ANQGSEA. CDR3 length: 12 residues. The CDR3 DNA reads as TGCAGCGTTGAGGGGACTACAACTGAAGCTTTCTTT. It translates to CSVEGTTTEAFF.

CDR3 in amino acids: CSVLLLFQNIQYF. Written as DNA, the CDR3 is TGCAGCGTCCTACTCCTTTTCCAAAACATTCAGTACTTC. This chain joins TRBV29-1 and TRBJ2-4, with unresolved D. The ends were cut back, 6 bases at V and 5 bases at J, with 14 bases in the middle. There are 13 residues in the CDR3. The V gene's germline CDR1 is SQVTM and CDR2 ANQGSEA.

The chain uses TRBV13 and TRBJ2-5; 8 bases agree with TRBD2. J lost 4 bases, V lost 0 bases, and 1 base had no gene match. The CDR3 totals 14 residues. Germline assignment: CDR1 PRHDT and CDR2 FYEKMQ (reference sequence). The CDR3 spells CASSLGLAGETQYF. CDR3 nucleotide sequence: TGTGCCAGCAGCTTAGGGCTAGCGGGAGAGACCCAGTACTTC.

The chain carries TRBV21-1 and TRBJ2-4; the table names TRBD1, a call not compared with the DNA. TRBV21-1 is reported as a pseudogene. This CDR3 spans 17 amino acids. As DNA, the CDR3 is TGTGCCAGCAGCCGAACGGGACAGGGGATGTCCAAAAACATTCAGTACTTC. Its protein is CASSRTGQGMSKNIQYF.

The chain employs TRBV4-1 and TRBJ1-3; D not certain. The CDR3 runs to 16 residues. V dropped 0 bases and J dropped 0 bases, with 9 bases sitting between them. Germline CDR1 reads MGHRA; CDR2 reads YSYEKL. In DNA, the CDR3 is TGCGCCAGCAGCCAAGATCCCGCAGTCTCTGGAAACACCATATATTTT. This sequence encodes CASSQDPAVSGNTIYF.

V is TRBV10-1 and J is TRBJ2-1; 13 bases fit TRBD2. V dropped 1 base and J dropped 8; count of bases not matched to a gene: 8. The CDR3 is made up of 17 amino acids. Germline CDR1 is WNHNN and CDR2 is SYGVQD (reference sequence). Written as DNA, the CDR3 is TGCGCCAGCAGTGAGTATGGGACTAGCGGGATCAACGATGAGCAGTTCTTC. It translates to CASSEYGTSGINDEQFF.

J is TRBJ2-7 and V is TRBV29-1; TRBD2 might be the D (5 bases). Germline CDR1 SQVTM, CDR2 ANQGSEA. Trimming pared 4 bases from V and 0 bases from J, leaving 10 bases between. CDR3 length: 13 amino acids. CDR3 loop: CSVVTGNSYEQYF. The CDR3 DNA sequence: TGCAGCGTTGTAACGGGGAACTCCTACGAGCAGTACTTC.

The CDR3 sequence: CASGTEQGIYEKLFF. CDR3 DNA sequence: TGTGCCAGCGGGACAGAACAGGGAATTTACGAAAAACTGTTTTTT. The chain carries TRBV27 and TRBJ1-4; 7 nucleotides agree with TRBD1. This CDR3 is 15 amino acids long. Germline CDR1 and CDR2: MNHEY and SMNVEV (reference sequence). J gave up 8 bases and V 8 bases, and 14 bases lay outside the gene matches.